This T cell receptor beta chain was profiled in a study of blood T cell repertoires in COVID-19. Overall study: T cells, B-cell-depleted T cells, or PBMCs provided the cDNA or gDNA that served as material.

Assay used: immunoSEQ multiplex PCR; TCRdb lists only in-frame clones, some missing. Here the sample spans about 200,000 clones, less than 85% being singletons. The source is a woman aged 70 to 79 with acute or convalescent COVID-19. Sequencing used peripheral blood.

CDR3 DNA sequence: TGTGCCAGCAAGGACTTGAATGGAAACACCATATATTTT. Translating it yields CASKDLNGNTIYF. This chain uses TRBV2 with TRBJ1-3; D call uncertain. CDR1 and CDR2 (germline): SNHLY, FYNNEI. Deletions cut 7 bases from V and 3 bases from J, with 10 bases between. CDR3 length: 13 amino acids. Based on the CDR3 plus reference TRBV2 and TRBJ1-3, the full variable domain is EPEVTQTPSHQVTQMGQEVILRCVPISNHLYFYWYRQILGQKVEFLVSFYNNEISEKSEIFDDQFSVERPDGSNFTLKIRSTKLEDSAMYFCASKDLNGNTIYFGEGSWLTVV.